Detailed here is one TCR beta chain. No cognate antigen has been identified for it. At one of its ends the junction is not consistent with the germline gene, which may arise from a read error. This sample was included in a study of T-cell reconstitution after alpha-beta-depleted transplantation in children (dated by TCRdb to 2015 to 2016). About the investigation overall: Using TCR repertoire profiling, the study quantitatively followed how T-cell immune reconstitution unfolded in children after TCRalphabeta/CD19-depleted allogeneic hematopoietic cell transplantation.

The sample's time point label is to be understood as: day 60 (about 2 months) after transplantation. The meaning of the sample's treatment or condition label: allogeneic hematopoietic cell transplantation with graft depleted of TCRalphabeta T cells and CD19 B cells. The transplant recipients were children given TCRalphabeta/CD19-depleted allogeneic hematopoietic cell grafts. The library came from PCR. The data were produced on an Illumina HiSeq 2500. TCR libraries were prepared with molecular barcoding, using unique molecular identifiers to normalize TCRbeta repertoire quantification. TCRdb trimmed the raw reads at Q25, called clones with MiXCR and kept productive beta chains. Identical CDR3 proteins give one entry, which carries the most common genes and DNA. The sample table records more than 40,000 distinct CDR3 sequences; around 9.2% of these occur just once. Roughly a quarter of the sample rests with the top ten.

From the cysteine up to the phenylalanine, the CDR3 has a length of 13 residues. The entry retains the CDR3 DNA only, 39 bases that are in frame from base 1. The germline V gene encodes CDR1 SEHNR and CDR2 FQNEAQ (reference sequence). Study-wide findings and limitations: About two months after transplant, the apparently early recovery of alphabetaT-cell counts reportedly depended on just several hundred clones that had expanded rapidly and came from non-depleted graft cells. Over the following months the frequencies of hyperexpanded clones went down, and after one year T-cell counts and TCRbeta diversity were mostly credited to newly produced T cells. The high TCRbeta diversity at day 60 in some patients was ascribed to recipient T cells and intrathymic progenitors that had survived conditioning.

The chain couples TRBV7-9 to TRBJ2-1; TRBD2 could be the D gene, as 5 bases match. This receptor was identified in a male patient between 2 and 10 years old who had a stem cell transplant for chronic granulomatous disease, so the T cells may come from the graft donor. The source was PBMCs, mostly from graft donor cells, collected 60 days after TCRalphabeta/CD19-depleted stem cell transplant. The DNA reads TGTGCCAGCAGCTTACCCCGGGGTGATGAGCAGTTCTTT. It encodes CASSLPRGDEQFF.